The rows below give T cell receptor beta chains drawn from one sample of a study of blood T cell repertoires in COVID-19. Produced via immunoSEQ multiplex PCR; TCRdb's table is partial and in-frame only. The table shows approximately 74,000 clones, with almost 90% occurring only once. The sample comprised peripheral blood. The receptors stem from a woman of 80 years or more with active or convalescent COVID-19. CDR3s include the opening cysteine and the closing phenylalanine or tryptophan. The order of the fields is J gene, CDR3 length, V gene, D gene, CDR3 DNA, CDR3 protein. D genes are given only for firm matches.

TRBJ1-1,15,TRBV5-1,TRBD1,TGCGCCAGCAGCCGGGTTCGACAGGGCAGCGCTGAAGCTTTCTTT,CASSRVRQGSAEAFF
TRBJ2-3,16,TRBV24-1,TRBD2,TGTGCCACCAGTGCCGGGGGGCTAGCGGGGACAGATACGCAGTATTTT,CATSAGGLAGTDTQYF
TRBJ1-2,14,TRBV3-1/TRBV3-2,.,TGTGCCAGTTCTGGTGGCATCTTGAACTATGGCTACACCTTC,CASSGGILNYGYTF
TRBJ2-7,14,TRBV5-1,.,TGCGCCAGCAGCTTGCGATACAGCTCCTACGAGCAGTACTTC,CASSLRYSSYEQYF
TRBJ2-2,15,TRBV19,TRBD2,TGTGCCAGTAGTATGGCTAGCGGGAGAACCGGGGAGCTGTTTTTT,CASSMASGRTGELFF
TRBJ2-3,12,TRBV11-3,.,TGTGCCAGCAGCCTATCCACAGATACGCAGTATTTT,CASSLSTDTQYF
TRBJ2-2,14,TRBV2,.,TGTGCCAGCAAGGACTATGCGAACACCGGGGAGCTGTTTTTT,CASKDYANTGELFF
TRBJ2-7,12,TRBV7-9,TRBD1,TGTGCCGCGGGACAGGGGAGCCGTGAGCAGTACTTC,CAAGQGSREQYF
TRBJ1-1,15,TRBV7-2,.,TGTGCCAGCAGCTCAAAGACCGGGGGAGGCACTGAAGCTTTCTTT,CASSSKTGGGTEAFF
TRBJ2-7,12,TRBV13,.,TGTGCCAGCAGCTCCAGCTCCTACGAGCAGTACTTC,CASSSSSYEQYF
TRBJ1-5,14,TRBV5-8,.,TGTGCGAGCGCATCGGGTGGTGGCAATCAGCCCCAGCATTTT,CASASGGGNQPQHF
TRBJ2-2,13,TRBV7-2,TRBD2,TGTGCCAGCAGCCGGACTAGGGTCGGGGAGCTGTTTTTT,CASSRTRVGELFF
TRBJ2-6,16,TRBV10-3,.,TGTGCCATCAGCACGGGGTCCACCTCCGGGGCCAACGTCCTGACTTTC,CAISTGSTSGANVLTF
TRBJ2-3,13,TRBV7-9,.,TGTGCCAGCAGCCACCCTACCACAGATACGCAGTATTTT,CASSHPTTDTQYF
TRBJ1-5,13,TRBV30,.,TGTGCCTGGGCCTCGGGGGACAATCAGCCCCAGCATTTT,CAWASGDNQPQHF
TRBJ2-2,14,TRBV6-5,.,TGTGCCACCCCCGGCAGGAATTACACCGGGGAGCTGTTTTTT,CATPGRNYTGELFF
TRBJ1-2,15,TRBV4-3,.,TGCGCCAGCAGCCAAGAATTTGGGAGGTTCGCTGGCTACACCTTC,CASSQEFGRFAGYTF
TRBJ1-1,14,TRBV5-1,.,TGCGCCAGCAGCGAGGGGGTAGGTGTCACTGAAGCTTTCTTT,CASSEGVGVTEAFF
TRBJ1-1,15,TRBV11-3,.,TGTGCCAGCAGCCCAGGGTCGGAGCTTAACACTGAAGCTTTCTTT,CASSPGSELNTEAFF
TRBJ1-1,11,TRBV30,.,TGTGCCTGGAGTGTAAACACGAAAGCTTTCTTT,CAWSVNTKAFF
TRBJ2-5,15,TRBV3-1/TRBV3-2,.,TGTGCCAGCAGCCATCGGACTGTGGGGCAAGAGACCCAGTACTTC,CASSHRTVGQETQYF
TRBJ1-1,14,TRBV10-3,TRBD1,TGTGCCATCAGACTGGACAGGGCGAACACTGAAGCTTTCTTT,CAIRLDRANTEAFF
TRBJ2-5,13,TRBV18,.,TGTGCCAGCTCACCGGGACTCCAAGAGACCCAGTACTTC,CASSPGLQETQYF
TRBJ1-2,15,TRBV6-2/TRBV6-3,.,TGTGCCAGCAGTTACTCACGACAGTACTTCTATGGCTACACCTTC,CASSYSRQYFYGYTF